This T cell receptor (beta chain) was found in a study of shared clonotypes between healthy human individuals. CDR3 size: 18 residues. Trimming removed 6 bases from V and 5 bases from J; junction bases left unmatched: 18. Per the germline V gene, CDR1 is LNHDA and CDR2 is SQIVND (reference sequence). DNA at 200 ng, around 30,000 T cell genomes, went into sorted-subset replicate PCRs. Using immunoSEQ multiplex PCR, the repertoire was profiled, and TCRdb retains in-frame clones only, with some absent. The data contain about 1.5 million clones, around 98% of them seen just once; the ten biggest clones take up around 0.45%.

Sequencing was done on a sample of naive CD4+ T cells sorted from blood. The subset was: CD45RA+ positively selected. The receptor was isolated from a young man in good health. The genes are TRBV19 and TRBJ2-1; 8 bases are shared with TRBD2. The CDR3 protein is CASSFMGTAGGKNNEQFF. In nucleotides, the CDR3 is TGTGCCAGTAGCTTCATGGGTACGGCGGGAGGTAAAAACAATGAGCAGTTCTTC.